This T cell receptor beta chain derives from a study of regulatory dendritic cells for organ transplantation. To note about this clone: What it recognizes is unknown.

Some clones are missing from TCRdb's copy, which holds only in-frame ones; the method was immunoSEQ multiplex PCR. The table shows under 35,000 clones, with approximately 82% occurring only once. Broader study findings: Memory CD8+ T cells were the most oligoclonal; naive cells were highly diverse.

The CDR3 consists of 15 residues. J gave up 6 bases and V 0 bases, and 4 bases lay outside the gene matches. Per the germline V gene, CDR1 is SGHTA and CDR2 is FQGNSA. The TCR comes from a human donor in good health. The sequenced sample was naive CD8+ T cells from blood. The subset here: CD45RA+ naive T cells. The genes are TRBV7-2 and TRBJ2-2; TRBD2 aligns across 7 bases. In nucleotides, the CDR3 is TGTGCCAGCAGCTTAGCCGGGGGGTTCTCCGGGGAGCTGTTTTTT. Protein sequence: CASSLAGGFSGELFF.